This T cell receptor beta chain was captured in a study of T cells in Graves' hyperthyroidism and ophthalmopathy. The CDR3 length is 15 residues. Germline loops: CDR1 DFQATT, CDR2 SNEGSKA (reference sequence). Between the trimmed V and J ends, which lost 0 bases and 1 base, there was a span of 12 bases. Amplification targeted TCR beta CDR3 regions from RNA transcripts. Using the HTBI primer set, a first-round RT-PCR was run on the TCR CDR3. TCRdb called the multiplex PCR reads again in MiXCR, with one record for every CDR3 protein. Of a few hundred thousand distinct CDR3 sequences listed, 40% to 55% are singletons. The study enrolled patients aged 18 to 65 with newly diagnosed hyperthyroidism of under 2 months' duration. Notes on this clonotype: As yet, its antigen is unknown.

Findings and caveats of the study: Blood also contained most expanded thyroid clonotypes above 0.001.

The chain joins TRBV20-1 to TRBJ1-1; D might be TRBD1 (6 bases). This TCR was sampled from a woman aged 18-30 years with Graves' hyperthyroidism. Source material: peripheral blood or thyroid tissue (not recorded which). The CDR3 sequence is CSARDERGGNTEAFF. The CDR3 DNA is TGCAGTGCTAGAGATGAGAGAGGGGGGAACACTGAAGCTTTCTTT.